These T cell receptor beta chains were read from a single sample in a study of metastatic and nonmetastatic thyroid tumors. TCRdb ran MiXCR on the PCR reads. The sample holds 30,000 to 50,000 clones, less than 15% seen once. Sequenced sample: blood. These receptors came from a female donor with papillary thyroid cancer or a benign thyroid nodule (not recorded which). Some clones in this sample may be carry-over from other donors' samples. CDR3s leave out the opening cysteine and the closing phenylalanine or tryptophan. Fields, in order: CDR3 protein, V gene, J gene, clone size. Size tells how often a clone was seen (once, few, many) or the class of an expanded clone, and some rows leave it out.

ASSLAQGLGNQPQH,TRBV28,TRBJ1-5,many
ASSVEAGGRSTQY,TRBV9,TRBJ2-3,many
ASISGDYEQY,TRBV5-1,TRBJ2-7,-
ASSQSRTQY,TRBV14,TRBJ2-5,many
ASRQGDTQY,TRBV28,TRBJ2-3,many
SVNLAGETTGELF,TRBV29-1,TRBJ2-2,many
ASSRENSPLH,TRBV27,TRBJ1-6,many
ATSRDLTGGSDTQY,TRBV15,TRBJ2-3,once
ATSDGSGRVYNEQF,TRBV24-1,TRBJ2-1,many
ASSYSNVRNTEAF,TRBV6-6,TRBJ1-1,few